This T cell receptor beta chain was documented in a study of monozygotic twins with inflammatory bowel disease. Findings of the study overall: In the analysis, different T cell subtypes could not be told apart. No difference was seen in repertoire similarity between concordant and discordant twins, possibly from limited power. Clonotype sharing was lower in IBD patients than healthy twins, most markedly with disease activity.

Skipping T cell sorting, the study isolated total RNA directly from whole blood. Germline CDR1 reads KGHSY; CDR2 reads FQNENV. CDR3 size: 14 residues. A remark on this clonotype: Its target is not known.

TCRdb reanalyzed the 5' RACE reads, giving one entry per CDR3 protein sequence and no DNA. The sample has roughly 170,000 distinct CDR3 sequences, and its top ten clones hold about 7.4%. The V call is TRBV16, the J call TRBJ1-1; TCRdb calls TRBD1, which cannot be checked without DNA. The receptor comes from a human donor with ulcerative colitis or Crohn's disease, or a healthy co-twin of an affected twin (not recorded which). What was sequenced was blood. This CDR3 reads CASSPHRGLTEAFF.